Here is one TCR beta chain with its context. In the source study's methods: How many nucleated cells were present was estimated from reference gene primer amplification. Produced via immunoSEQ multiplex PCR; TCRdb's table is partial and in-frame only. V, J and clone size derive from that table, while D and trimming were established from the DNA sequence. The sample gives about 80,000 clones, approximately 88% of which show up once; almost 7% is in the top ten. This sample was included in a study of blood T cell repertoires in COVID-19. Study context: The United States, Italy and Spain supplied acute and convalescent COVID-19 samples. T cells, B-cell-depleted T cells, or PBMCs supplied cDNA or gDNA.

The CDR3 spans 12 residues. From germline, CDR1 is GTSNPN and CDR2 SVGIG (reference sequence). V lost 2 bases and J lost 5, with 7 bases in between. This TCR came from a woman older than 75 with acute or convalescent COVID-19. The V and J genes are TRBV30 and TRBJ2-1; maybe TRBD2 (6 bases). Sample: peripheral blood. The DNA for the CDR3 is TGTGCCTGGAGTTGGGGGGACAATGAGCAGTTCTTC. Its protein is CAWSWGDNEQFF. Full variable domain (outside the CDR3, taken from reference TRBV30 and TRBJ2-1): SQTIHQWPATLVQPVGSPLSLECTVEGTSNPNLYWYRQAAGRGLQLLFYSVGIGQISSEVPQNLSASRPQDRQFILSSKKLLLSDSGFYLCAWSWGDNEQFFGPGTRLTVL.